In this sample, the clone carrying this T cell receptor (beta chain) turned up once. Its antigen remains unidentified. Trimming removed 5 bases from V and 6 bases from J, with 14 bases in between. CDR3 length equals 14 residues. Looked up from germline, CDR1 is MNHNY and CDR2 is SVGAGI (reference sequence). The data derive from a study of cytomegalovirus exposure and HLA in healthy donors. Study-wide results and caveats: TCR beta chains associated with HLA were, in a later analysis, more clonally expanded than equally common others. In all likelihood, a cluster of highly shared sequence variants was a sequencing artifact.

The PCR ran on 60 Vbeta and 13 Jbeta primers. Assay: immunoSEQ multiplex PCR; the TCRdb copy retains only in-frame clones and omits some. Among about 110,000 clones listed, 70% to 85% were seen once. The source is a human donor in good health. The sequenced sample consisted of PBMCs. The chain recombines TRBV6-6 with TRBJ2-1, with D tentatively TRBD1 (5 bases). For the CDR3, the DNA is TGTGCCAGCAGTCCGGTGGGGCGGAGCAATGAGCAGTTCTTC. Translating it yields CASSPVGRSNEQFF.